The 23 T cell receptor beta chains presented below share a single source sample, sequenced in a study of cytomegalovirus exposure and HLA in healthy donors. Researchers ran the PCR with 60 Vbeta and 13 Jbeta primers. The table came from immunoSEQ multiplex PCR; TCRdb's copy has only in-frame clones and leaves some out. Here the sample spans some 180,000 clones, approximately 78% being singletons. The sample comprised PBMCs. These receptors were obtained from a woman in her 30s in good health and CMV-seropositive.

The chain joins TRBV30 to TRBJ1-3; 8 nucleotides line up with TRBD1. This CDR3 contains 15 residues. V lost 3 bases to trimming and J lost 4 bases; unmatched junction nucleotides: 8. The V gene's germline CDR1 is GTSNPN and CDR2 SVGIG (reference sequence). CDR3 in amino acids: CAWRIHRGSGNTIYF. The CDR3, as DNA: TGTGCCTGGAGGATCCACAGGGGGTCAGGAAACACCATATATTTT. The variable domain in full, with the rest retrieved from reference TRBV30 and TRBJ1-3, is SQTIHQWPATLVQPVGSPLSLECTVEGTSNPNLYWYRQAAGRGLQLLFYSVGIGQISSEVPQNLSASRPQDRQFILSSKKLLLSDSGFYLCAWRIHRGSGNTIYFGEGSWLTVV.

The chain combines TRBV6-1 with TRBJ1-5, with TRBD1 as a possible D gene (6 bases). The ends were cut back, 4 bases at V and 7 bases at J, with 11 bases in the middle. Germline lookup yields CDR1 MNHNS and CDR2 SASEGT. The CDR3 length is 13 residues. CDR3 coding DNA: TGTGCCAGCAGTGCAGGGGAAAGCCAGCCCCAGCATTTT. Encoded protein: CASSAGESQPQHF.

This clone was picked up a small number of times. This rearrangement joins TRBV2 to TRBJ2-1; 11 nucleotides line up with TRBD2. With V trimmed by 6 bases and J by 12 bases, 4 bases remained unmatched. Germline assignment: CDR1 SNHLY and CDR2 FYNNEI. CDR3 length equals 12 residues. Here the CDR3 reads CASSATSGRQFF. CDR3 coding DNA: TGTGCCAGCAGCGCCACTAGCGGGAGGCAGTTCTTC.

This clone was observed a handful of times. The CDR3 DNA reads TGTGCCAGCAGCCAAGGGCTTAGGACAGGGGAATCGGGTGAGCAGTACTTC. This codes for CASSQGLRTGESGEQYF. V is TRBV4-2 and J is TRBJ2-7; TRBD1 aligns across 9 bases. The CDR3 runs 17 residues. Germline assignment: CDR1 LGHNA and CDR2 YNFKEQ. V shed 1 base and J 7 bases; nucleotides not matched to a gene: 14.

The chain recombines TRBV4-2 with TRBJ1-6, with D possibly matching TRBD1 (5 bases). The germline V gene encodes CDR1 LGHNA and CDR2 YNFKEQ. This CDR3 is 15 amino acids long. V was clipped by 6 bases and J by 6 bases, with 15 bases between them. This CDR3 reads CASRKKTEINSPLHF. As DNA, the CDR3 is TGTGCCAGCAGAAAAAAGACAGAAATTAATTCACCCCTCCACTTT.

This CDR3 is CASSVEQLNTGELFF. CDR3 DNA: TGTGCCAGCAGCGTTGAACAGCTCAACACCGGGGAGCTGTTTTTT. This chain connects TRBV9 to TRBJ2-2; D is ambiguous. V was trimmed by 2 bases and J by 2 bases, leaving 10 bases between them. Germline V gene sequence: CDR1 SGDLS, CDR2 YYNGEE. The CDR3 contains 15 residues.

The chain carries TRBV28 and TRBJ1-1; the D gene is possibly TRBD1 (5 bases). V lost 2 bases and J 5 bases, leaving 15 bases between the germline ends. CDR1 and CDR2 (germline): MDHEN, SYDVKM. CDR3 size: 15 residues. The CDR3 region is CASSLRDGTGTEAFF. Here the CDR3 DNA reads TGTGCCAGCAGTTTAAGGGACGGGACTGGGACTGAAGCTTTCTTT.

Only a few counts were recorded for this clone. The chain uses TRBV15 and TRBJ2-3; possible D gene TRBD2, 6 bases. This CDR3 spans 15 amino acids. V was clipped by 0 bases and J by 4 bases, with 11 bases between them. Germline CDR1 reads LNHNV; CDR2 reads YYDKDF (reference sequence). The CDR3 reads CATSRELADSDTQYF. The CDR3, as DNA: TGTGCCACCAGCAGAGAACTAGCCGACTCAGATACGCAGTATTTT.

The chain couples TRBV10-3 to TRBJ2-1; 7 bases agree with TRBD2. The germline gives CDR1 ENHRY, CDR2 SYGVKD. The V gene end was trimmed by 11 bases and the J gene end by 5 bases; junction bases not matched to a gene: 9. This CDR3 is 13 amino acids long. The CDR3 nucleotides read TGTGCCTCCCAGCGGGACCCGAACAATGAGCAGTTCTTC. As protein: CASQRDPNNEQFF.

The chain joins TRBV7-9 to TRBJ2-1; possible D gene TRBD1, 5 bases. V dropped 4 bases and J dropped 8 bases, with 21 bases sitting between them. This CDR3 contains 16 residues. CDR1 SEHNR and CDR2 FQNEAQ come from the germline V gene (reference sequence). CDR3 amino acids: CASSSGQGVDFDEQFF. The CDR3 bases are TGTGCCAGCAGCTCAGGGCAGGGTGTAGACTTCGATGAGCAGTTCTTC.

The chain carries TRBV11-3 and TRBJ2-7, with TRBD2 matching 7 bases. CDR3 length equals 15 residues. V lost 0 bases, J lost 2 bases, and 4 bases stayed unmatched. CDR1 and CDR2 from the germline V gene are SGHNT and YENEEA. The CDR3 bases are TGTGCCAGCAGCTTAGAGAGCGGGGCCACCTACGAGCAGTACTTC. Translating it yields CASSLESGATYEQYF.

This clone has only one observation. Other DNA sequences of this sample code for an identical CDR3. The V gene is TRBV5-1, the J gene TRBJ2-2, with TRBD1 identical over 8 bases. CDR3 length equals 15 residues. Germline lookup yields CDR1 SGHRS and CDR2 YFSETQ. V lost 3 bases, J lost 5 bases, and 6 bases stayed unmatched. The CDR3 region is CASSSGQGRTGELFF. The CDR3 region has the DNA TGCGCCAGCAGCTCCGGACAGGGCCGGACCGGGGAGCTGTTTTTT.

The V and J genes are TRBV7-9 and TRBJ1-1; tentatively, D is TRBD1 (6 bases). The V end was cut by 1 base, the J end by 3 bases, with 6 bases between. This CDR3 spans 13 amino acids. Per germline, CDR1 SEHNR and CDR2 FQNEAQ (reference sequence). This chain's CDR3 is CASSLEGDTEAFF. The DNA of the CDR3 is TGTGCCAGCAGCTTAGAGGGGGACACTGAAGCTTTCTTT.

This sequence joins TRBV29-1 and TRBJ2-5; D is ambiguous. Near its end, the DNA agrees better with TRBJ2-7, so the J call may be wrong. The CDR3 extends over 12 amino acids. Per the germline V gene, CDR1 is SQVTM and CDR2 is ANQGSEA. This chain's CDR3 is CSAMNVRGEQYF. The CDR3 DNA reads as TGCAGCGCCATGAACGTGCGAGGCGAGCAGTACTTC.

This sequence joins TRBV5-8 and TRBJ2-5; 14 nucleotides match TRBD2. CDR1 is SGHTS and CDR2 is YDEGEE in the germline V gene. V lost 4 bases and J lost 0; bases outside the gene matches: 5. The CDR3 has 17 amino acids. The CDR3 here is CASSQGLAGEYQETQYF. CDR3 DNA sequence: TGTGCCAGCAGCCAGGGACTAGCGGGGGAGTACCAAGAGACCCAGTACTTC. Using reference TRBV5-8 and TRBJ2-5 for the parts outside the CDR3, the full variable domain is EAGVTQSPTHLIKTRGQQATLRCSPISGHTSVYWYQQALGLGLQFLLWYDEGEERNRGNFPPRFSGRQFPNYSSELNVNALELEDSALYLCASSQGLAGEYQETQYFGPGTRLLVL.

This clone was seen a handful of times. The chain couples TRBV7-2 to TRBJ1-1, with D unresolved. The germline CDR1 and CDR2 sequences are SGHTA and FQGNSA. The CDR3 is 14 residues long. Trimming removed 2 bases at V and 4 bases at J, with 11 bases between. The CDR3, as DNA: TGTGCCAGCAGCTTAACCCCCAGAACCACTGAAGCTTTCTTT. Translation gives CASSLTPRTTEAFF.

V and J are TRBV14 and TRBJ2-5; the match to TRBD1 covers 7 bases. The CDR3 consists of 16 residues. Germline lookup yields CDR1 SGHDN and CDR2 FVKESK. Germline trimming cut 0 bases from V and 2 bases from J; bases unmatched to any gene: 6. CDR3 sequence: CASSQEWTGLQETQYF. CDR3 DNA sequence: TGTGCCAGCAGCCAAGAGTGGACAGGACTTCAAGAGACCCAGTACTTC.

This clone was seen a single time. The CDR3 DNA reads TGTGCCAGCAGTTTCGACAGGGTGAAAGCTTTCTTT. Its protein product is CASSFDRVKAFF. This chain uses TRBV28 with TRBJ1-1, with TRBD1 matching 7 bases. V gave up 3 bases and J gave up 9 bases; unmatched junction bases: 4. This CDR3 has 12 residues. Germline CDR1 MDHEN, CDR2 SYDVKM.

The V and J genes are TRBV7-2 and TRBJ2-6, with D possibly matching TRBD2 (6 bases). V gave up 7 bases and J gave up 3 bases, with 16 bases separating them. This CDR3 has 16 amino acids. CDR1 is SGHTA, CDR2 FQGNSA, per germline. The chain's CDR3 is CASTLAGSFGANVLTF. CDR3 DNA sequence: TGTGCCAGCACATTGGCGGGGTCCTTTGGGGCCAACGTCCTGACTTTC.

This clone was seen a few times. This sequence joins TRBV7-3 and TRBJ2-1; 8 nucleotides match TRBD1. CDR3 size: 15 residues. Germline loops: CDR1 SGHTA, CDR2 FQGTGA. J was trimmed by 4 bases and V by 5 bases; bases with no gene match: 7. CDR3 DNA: TGTGCCAGCAGCCCCGGGACAGGCCGGTACAATGAGCAGTTCTTC. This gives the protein CASSPGTGRYNEQFF.

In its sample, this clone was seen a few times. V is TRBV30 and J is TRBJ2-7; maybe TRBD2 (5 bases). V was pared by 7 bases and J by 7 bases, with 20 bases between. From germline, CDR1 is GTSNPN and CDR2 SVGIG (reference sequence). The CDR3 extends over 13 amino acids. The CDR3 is CALAARGRPEQYF. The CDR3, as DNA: TGTGCCTTAGCTGCACGGGGTCGACCAGAGCAGTACTTC.

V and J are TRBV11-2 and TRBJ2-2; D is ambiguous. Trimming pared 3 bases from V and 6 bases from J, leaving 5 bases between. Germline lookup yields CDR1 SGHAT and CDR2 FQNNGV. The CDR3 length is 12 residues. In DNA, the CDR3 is TGTGCCAGCAGCTTCGAGGCCGGGGAGCTGTTTTTT. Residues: CASSFEAGELFF.

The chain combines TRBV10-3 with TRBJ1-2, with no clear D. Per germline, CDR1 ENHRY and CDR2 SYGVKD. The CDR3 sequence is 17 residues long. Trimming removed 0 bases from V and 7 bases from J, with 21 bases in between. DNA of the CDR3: TGTGCCATCAGTGAGTCGAGTAAGGGAGCGGAGGAGAGTGGCTACACCTTC. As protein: CAISESSKGAEESGYTF.